The present TCR beta chain was sequenced within a study of blood T cell repertoires in COVID-19. Study overall: From the United States, Italy and Spain came samples of acute and convalescent COVID-19. PBMCs, B-cell-depleted T cells, or T cells provided the cDNA or gDNA that made up the material.

Per germline, CDR1 SNHLY and CDR2 FYNNEI. The CDR3 is made up of 12 amino acids. With 6 bases clipped from V and 3 bases from J, the junction kept 2 bases outside the gene matches. In the study's own analysis: Reference gene primer amplification gave nucleated cell count estimates. The assay was immunoSEQ multiplex PCR, and TCRdb's table has in-frame clones only and misses some. The V and J calls and clone size come from that table; D and trimming were worked out from the DNA. The sample includes fewer than 80,000 clones, 88% of them seen just once. This receptor was obtained from a human donor in a cohort sampled during active COVID-19. What was sequenced was peripheral blood. The chain uses TRBV2 and TRBJ2-7, with 7 positions matching TRBD1. Written as DNA, the CDR3 is TGTGCCAGCAGGGGGACAGACTACGAGCAGTACTTC. This encodes CASRGTDYEQYF. The whole variable domain, remainder taken from reference TRBV2 and TRBJ2-7, is EPEVTQTPSHQVTQMGQEVILRCVPISNHLYFYWYRQILGQKVEFLVSFYNNEISEKSEIFDDQFSVERPDGSNFTLKIRSTKLEDSAMYFCASRGTDYEQYFGPGTRLTVT.